The 4 T cell receptor beta chains reported below all come from one sample, sequenced in a study of blood T cell repertoires in COVID-19. Sequencing was performed with immunoSEQ multiplex PCR; in TCRdb, only in-frame clones are kept and a portion is missing. Among roughly 300,000 clones, around 83% were seen once, and the ten largest hold about 1.2%. Sequenced: peripheral blood. These receptors originate from a woman aged 45-65 years with acute or convalescent COVID-19.

This clone appeared once. V gene TRBV29-1 combines with J gene TRBJ1-2, with D perhaps matching TRBD1 (5 bases). Germline lookup yields CDR1 SQVTM and CDR2 ANQGSEA. V lost 5 bases and J lost 2, with 9 bases in between. The CDR3 contains 12 residues. CDR3 region: CSVQQANYGYTF. CDR3 bases: TGCAGCGTTCAACAGGCGAACTATGGCTACACCTTC.

In its sample, this clone was seen a few times. The chain is built from TRBV6-2 or TRBV6-3 and TRBJ2-7; D uncertain. V lost 5 bases and J lost 3, with 11 bases in between. There are 13 residues in the CDR3. In germline, CDR1 is MNHEY, CDR2 SVGEGT. CDR3 nucleotides: TGTGCCAGCAGTAAAAACATATACTACGAGCAGTACTTC. This encodes CASSKNIYYEQYF.

In its sample, this clone was seen once. The CDR3 protein is CASSSPGLALAEQYF. CDR3 nucleotide sequence: TGTGCCAGCAGCTCCCCGGGACTAGCGCTCGCCGAGCAGTACTTC. V and J are TRBV5-6 and TRBJ2-7; 10 bases are shared with TRBD2. CDR1 is SGHDT, CDR2 YYEEEE, per germline. The CDR3 runs to 15 residues. Losses at the gene ends were 3 bases for V and 6 bases for J; bases not matched to a gene: 9.

This chain links TRBV5-8 with TRBJ1-5; no firm D call. The CDR3 is made up of 14 amino acids. V was pared by 1 base and J by 2 bases, with 7 bases between. CDR1 and CDR2 from the germline V gene are SGHTS and YDEGEE. CDR3 protein: CASSLYGGNQPQHF. For the CDR3, the DNA is TGTGCCAGCAGCTTGTACGGGGGCAATCAGCCCCAGCATTTT.